Listed below are T cell receptor beta chains from one sample, sequenced in a study of blood T cell repertoires in COVID-19. Here immunoSEQ multiplex PCR was the method, and the copy in TCRdb shows in-frame clones only, minus some. The repertoire holds under 85,000 clones, with 70% to 90% as singletons. The sample taken for sequencing was peripheral blood. Source of these receptors: a man of 80 years or more in a cohort sampled during active COVID-19. CDR3s include the opening cysteine and the closing phenylalanine or tryptophan. A D gene is named only where the DNA matches it firmly. For some rows the clone size is stated as once, few or many, or as a class when expanded; others skip it.

D gene	clone size	V gene	J gene	CDR3 DNA	CDR3 protein
TRBD1	NA	TRBV2	TRBJ2-1	TGTGCCAGCAGTGTTGGCTTGGGGACAGGGTACAATGAGCAGTTCTTC	CASSVGLGTGYNEQFF
NA	NA	TRBV20-1	TRBJ1-5	TGCAGTGCTAGTGAGTCAGATCAGCCCCAGCATTTT	CSASESDQPQHF
NA	NA	TRBV5-1	TRBJ2-3	TGCGCCAGCAGTTCGCAGGGAGATACGCAGTATTTT	CASSSQGDTQYF
NA	NA	TRBV6-5	TRBJ2-7	TGTGCCAGCAGGGACAGTATGTCATCCCCCTACGAGCAGTACTTC	CASRDSMSSPYEQYF
NA	NA	TRBV6-6	TRBJ2-1	TGTGCCAGCAGTTACCAGGGGCCGGATGAGCAGTTCTTC	CASSYQGPDEQFF
TRBD2	once	TRBV5-1	TRBJ2-7	TGCGCCAGCAGCCCCCCTAGCGGCGAGCAGTACTTC	CASSPPSGEQYF
NA	NA	TRBV10-3	TRBJ1-3	TGTGCCATCTGGGACAATCCCCCACGAAACACCATATATTTT	CAIWDNPPRNTIYF
TRBD2	once	TRBV7-7	TRBJ2-1	TGTGCCAGCAGCTTGGGCAGCGGGGGGTACAATGAGCAGTTCTTC	CASSLGSGGYNEQFF
NA	NA	TRBV5-1	TRBJ1-6	TGCGCCAGCAGCATTATACCGGCACCCGGGAATTCACCCCTCCACTTT	CASSIIPAPGNSPLHF
NA	NA	TRBV2	TRBJ2-1	TGTGCCAGTCGGGAAGGTTACAATGAGCAGTTCTTC	CASREGYNEQFF
TRBD1	few	TRBV6-2/TRBV6-3	TRBJ2-7	TGTGCCAGCAGTGGACAGGGAACCTACGAGCAGTACTTC	CASSGQGTYEQYF
NA	NA	TRBV7-9	TRBJ1-2	TGTGCCAGCAGCTTTGAGGGTGGCTACACCTTC	CASSFEGGYTF
NA	NA	TRBV3-1/TRBV3-2	TRBJ1-2	TGTGCCAGCAGCCAAGACAGGCTCTATGGCTACACCTTC	CASSQDRLYGYTF
NA	few	TRBV19	TRBJ1-1	TGTGCCAGCTACAGGGTCCTGGGGGAAGCTTTCTTT	CASYRVLGEAFF
NA	once	TRBV24-1	TRBJ2-3	TGTGCCACCAGTGCGTCAACGGGGGGCGGTGAACGTGATACGCAGTATTTT	CATSASTGGGERDTQYF
TRBD1	NA	TRBV2	TRBJ2-2	TGTGCCAGCAGGGGACAGGGGGCTGCCGGGGAGCTGTTTTTT	CASRGQGAAGELFF
NA	NA	TRBV5-1	TRBJ1-4	TGCGCCAGCAGCCACTCCTCCGGGTCCTCTAATGAAAAACTGTTTTTT	CASSHSSGSSNEKLFF
TRBD2	once	TRBV5-1	TRBJ2-5	TGCGCCAGCAGTCCACTAGCGGGCGACTTGAGAGAGACCCAGTACTTC	CASSPLAGDLRETQYF
TRBD1	NA	TRBV9	TRBJ2-3	TGTGCCAGCAGCGTAGGTTCAGGGGGCTCAGATACGCAGTATTTT	CASSVGSGGSDTQYF
NA	NA	TRBV15	TRBJ1-5	TGTGCCACCAGCAGAGATCGGGAGACCAGCAATCAGCCCCAGCATTTT	CATSRDRETSNQPQHF
NA	NA	TRBV20-1	TRBJ1-3	TGCAGTGCTAGTGGAGCCCTCTCTGGAAACACCATATATTTT	CSASGALSGNTIYF
NA	NA	TRBV4-1	TRBJ1-1	TGCGCCAGCAGCCCCCGGACAGTAATGAACACTGAAGCTTTCTTT	CASSPRTVMNTEAFF
NA	NA	TRBV5-5	TRBJ1-5	TGTGCCAGCAGCTTGGTAGCAGGGGTTGCCAATCAGCCCCAGCATTTT	CASSLVAGVANQPQHF
NA	NA	TRBV7-3	TRBJ1-1	TGTGCCAGCAGTTCGGACAGAAACACTGAAGCTTTCTTT	CASSSDRNTEAFF
NA	NA	TRBV6-5	TRBJ1-1	TGTGCCAGCCGTACGGGCACTGAAGCTTTCTTT	CASRTGTEAFF
NA	NA	TRBV7-8	TRBJ1-5	TGTGCCAGCAGCCCCCGTCGGTTGGTTAGCAATCAGCCCCAGCATTTT	CASSPRRLVSNQPQHF
NA	NA	TRBV2	TRBJ1-5	TGTGCCAGCCAGGGTACCAATCAGCCCCAGCATTTT	CASQGTNQPQHF
NA	NA	TRBV2	TRBJ1-6	TGTGCCAGCAGTGAAGCAGACCCTAGGACCCTCCACTTT	CASSEADPRTLHF
TRBD1	NA	TRBV4-3	TRBJ2-7	TGCGCCAGCAGCCAAAGTGTCCGGGACAGTCCCTACGAGCAGTACTTC	CASSQSVRDSPYEQYF
NA	NA	TRBV19	TRBJ1-1	TGTGCCAGTAGTATCGAGGGTCGTATGAACACTGAAGCTTTCTTT	CASSIEGRMNTEAFF
TRBD1	NA	TRBV10-3	TRBJ1-5	TGTGCCATCAGTGAGTGGCTAACAGGGGGGAATCAGCCCCAGCATTTT	CAISEWLTGGNQPQHF
NA	NA	TRBV5-4	TRBJ2-2	TGTGCCAGCAGCTTGGCCCTTTCGAACACCGGGGAGCTGTTTTTT	CASSLALSNTGELFF
TRBD2	NA	TRBV4-3	TRBJ2-1	TGCGCCAGCAGCCAAGCGACTAGCGGGGACGATGAGCAGTTCTTC	CASSQATSGDDEQFF
NA	NA	TRBV3-1/TRBV3-2	TRBJ2-5	TGTGCCAGCAGCCATAAACGGGGGGCCTACCAAGAGACCCAGTACTTC	CASSHKRGAYQETQYF
TRBD2	NA	TRBV3-1/TRBV3-2	TRBJ2-5	TGTGCCAGCAGCCAAGATCGGCTAGCGGGGGCCCAAGAGACCCAGTACTTC	CASSQDRLAGAQETQYF
NA	NA	TRBV4-2	TRBJ1-1	TGTGCCAGCAGCTCCACCTTAGGCGGGTCAAATGAAGCTTTCTTT	CASSSTLGGSNEAFF
TRBD2	once	TRBV5-4	TRBJ2-1	TGTGCCAGCAGCCCCCCCCCTAGCGGGGGCAATGAGCAGTTCTTC	CASSPPPSGGNEQFF
TRBD2	NA	TRBV20-1	TRBJ2-3	TGCAGTGCTAGTGCGGAGCGGGGGCCTGGGGATACGCAGTATTTT	CSASAERGPGDTQYF
TRBD2	NA	TRBV5-4	TRBJ2-2	TGTGCCAGCAGCTCCCCCTTCGGCCTAGCGGGGAACACCGGGGAGCTGTTTTTT	CASSSPFGLAGNTGELFF
TRBD1	once	TRBV18	TRBJ1-4	TGTGCCAGCTCAACAAGACAGGGGGCCGGTGAAAAACTGTTTTTT	CASSTRQGAGEKLFF
NA	once	TRBV28	TRBJ2-2	TGTGCCAGCAGTTTATACGGTCCAATACTGAACACCGGGGAGCTGTTTTTT	CASSLYGPILNTGELFF
TRBD1	NA	TRBV4-1	TRBJ2-2	TGCGCCAGCAGCCAAGGAGGGGGCGTAACGAACACCGGGGAGCTGTTTTTT	CASSQGGGVTNTGELFF
NA	NA	TRBV7-9	TRBJ1-1	TGTGCCAGCAGCTTATACAGGTCGAACACTGAAGCTTTCTTT	CASSLYRSNTEAFF
TRBD1	NA	TRBV5-1	TRBJ1-4	TGCGCCAGCAGCCCTACACAGGGGGCTAATGAAAAACTGTTTTTT	CASSPTQGANEKLFF
NA	few	TRBV12-5	TRBJ2-7	TGTGCTAGTGGTTCGCTAATCTACGAGCAGTACTTC	CASGSLIYEQYF
TRBD1	NA	TRBV11-3	TRBJ1-1	TGTGCCAGCAGCTTTCGACAGGGCACTGAAGCTTTCTTT	CASSFRQGTEAFF
NA	NA	TRBV2	TRBJ2-5	TGTGCCAGCAGCACCTCAGGAGCGGGCCAAGAGACCCAGTACTTC	CASSTSGAGQETQYF
NA	few	TRBV18	TRBJ1-6	TGTGCCAGCTCACGCAACCGACGGGACAACTCCTATAATTCACCCCTCCACTTT	CASSRNRRDNSYNSPLHF
NA	NA	TRBV2	TRBJ2-5	TGTGCCAGCGGAGAAGAACAGGGAGAGACCCAGTACTTC	CASGEEQGETQYF
TRBD2	NA	TRBV5-6	TRBJ2-5	TGTGCCAGCCACTTTAGCGGGGGGGCGGAGACCCAGTACTTC	CASHFSGGAETQYF